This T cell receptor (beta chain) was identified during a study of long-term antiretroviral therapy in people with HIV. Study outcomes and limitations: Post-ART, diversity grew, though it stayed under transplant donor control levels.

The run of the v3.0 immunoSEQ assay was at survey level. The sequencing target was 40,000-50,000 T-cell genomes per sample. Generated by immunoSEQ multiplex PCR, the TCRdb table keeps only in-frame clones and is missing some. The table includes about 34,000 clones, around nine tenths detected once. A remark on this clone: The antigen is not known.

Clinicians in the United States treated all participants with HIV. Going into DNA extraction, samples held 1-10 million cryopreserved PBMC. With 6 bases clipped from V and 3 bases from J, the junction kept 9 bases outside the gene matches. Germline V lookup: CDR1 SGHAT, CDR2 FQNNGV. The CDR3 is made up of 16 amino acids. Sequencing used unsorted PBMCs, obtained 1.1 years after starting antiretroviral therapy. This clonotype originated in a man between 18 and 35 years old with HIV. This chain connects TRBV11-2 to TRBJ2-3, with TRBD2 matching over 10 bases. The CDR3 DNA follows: TGTGCCAGCAGGCATCCCACTAGCGGGGATACAGATACGCAGTATTTT. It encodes CASRHPTSGDTDTQYF.